This T cell receptor (beta chain) is from a study of T-cell reconstitution after alpha-beta-depleted transplantation in children. Unique molecular identifiers were built into the TCRbeta library. TCRdb processed the PCR reads anew with MiXCR; each CDR3 protein has one entry. The table lists some 76,000 distinct CDR3 sequences, about a tenth of them singletons. A few counts support this clonotype. The CDR3 runs 14 residues. CDR1 and CDR2 (germline): ENHRY, SYGVKD. Losses at the gene ends were 0 bases for V and 8 bases for J; bases not matched to a gene: 4. The chain uses TRBV10-3 and TRBJ2-1; the match to TRBD1 covers 7 bases. The material was PBMCs, obtained before TCRalphabeta/CD19-depleted stem cell transplant. The receptor was derived from a boy between 10 and 17 years old with acute myeloid leukemia, due to receive a stem cell transplant. CDR3 sequence: CAISESTGQDEQFF. The CDR3 DNA follows: TGTGCCATCAGTGAGTCGACAGGGCAGGATGAGCAGTTCTTC.